The T cell receptor beta chain under discussion was sequenced for a study of blood T cell repertoires in COVID-19. Here immunoSEQ multiplex PCR was the method, and the copy in TCRdb shows in-frame clones only, minus some. This sample has a few hundred thousand clones, with around 89% found just once. In this sample, this clone turned up many times. Germline V gene data show CDR1 as MNHNY and CDR2 as SVGAGI (reference sequence). This CDR3 is 11 amino acids long. The V gene lost 7 bases and the J gene lost 2 bases, with 6 bases spanning the gap. The sequenced sample consisted of peripheral blood. This clonotype was obtained from a woman younger than 45 who had recovered from COVID-19. The chain employs TRBV6-6 and TRBJ2-7, with D perhaps matching TRBD1 (5 bases). The CDR3: CASKQAYEQYF. The CDR3 region has the DNA TGTGCCAGCAAACAGGCCTACGAGCAGTACTTC.